These 22 T cell receptor beta chains came from one sample sequenced in a study of blood T cell repertoires in COVID-19. Here immunoSEQ multiplex PCR was the method, and the copy in TCRdb shows in-frame clones only, minus some. The repertoire holds hundreds of thousands of clones, with around 91% as singletons. Sample: PBMCs or T cells enriched from blood (not recorded which). The receptor set was obtained from a woman aged 40 to 49 who had recovered from COVID-19.

The rearrangement joins TRBV11-2 to TRBJ1-2, with a tentative D call TRBD1 (5 bases). CDR1 SGHAT and CDR2 FQNNGV come from the germline V gene. This CDR3 has 14 amino acids. V was pared by 1 base and J by 4 bases, with 10 bases between. The CDR3 DNA sequence: TGTGCCAGCAGCTTAGGGGGGGTCAGCTATGGCTACACCTTC. Its protein product is CASSLGGVSYGYTF.

This sequence joins TRBV30 and TRBJ1-5; 10 nucleotides align to TRBD1. V was clipped by 3 bases and J by 5 bases; unmatched bases: 4. CDR3 size: 14 residues. Germline values: CDR1 GTSNPN, CDR2 SVGIG (reference sequence). The CDR3 spells CAWSAGTGDQPQHF. CDR3 coding DNA: TGTGCCTGGAGCGCCGGGACAGGGGATCAGCCCCAGCATTTT. Filled out from reference TRBV30 and TRBJ1-5, the complete variable domain reads SQTIHQWPATLVQPVGSPLSLECTVEGTSNPNLYWYRQAAGRGLQLLFYSVGIGQISSEVPQNLSASRPQDRQFILSSKKLLLSDSGFYLCAWSAGTGDQPQHFGDGTRLSIL.

This rearrangement joins TRBV28 to TRBJ2-7, with 7 bases that match TRBD1. The CDR3 runs to 13 residues. Germline-derived CDR1 and CDR2 are MDHEN and SYDVKM. V gave up 7 bases and J gave up 3 bases; unmatched junction bases: 6. CDR3 DNA: TGTGCCAGCAACCCGGGACAGATCTACGAGCAGTACTTC. Its translation is CASNPGQIYEQYF.

V gene TRBV29-1 combines with J gene TRBJ2-5; 13 bases align to TRBD2. Germline V gene data show CDR1 as SQVTM and CDR2 as ANQGSEA. Losses at the gene ends were 7 bases for V and 5 bases for J; bases not matched to a gene: 7. The CDR3 is 14 residues long. The CDR3 nucleotides are TGCAGCGCTACTAGCGGGGGGGCCTTGGAGACCCAGTACTTC. Its translation: CSATSGGALETQYF.

J is TRBJ1-6 and V is TRBV5-1; 9 bases match TRBD1. The ends lost 3 bases at V and 7 bases at J; junction bases unmatched: 14. The length of the CDR3 is 18 residues. Germline assignment: CDR1 SGHRS and CDR2 YFSETQ. CDR3: CASSWTGTGRGTNSPLHF. CDR3 bases: TGCGCCAGCAGCTGGACCGGGACAGGGCGGGGAACGAATTCACCCCTCCACTTT. The full variable domain, in which reference TRBV5-1 and TRBJ1-6 provide the parts outside the CDR3, is KAGVTQTPRYLIKTRGQQVTLSCSPISGHRSVSWYQQTPGQGLQFLFEYFSETQRNKGNFPGRFSGRQFSNSRSEMNVSTLELGDSALYLCASSWTGTGRGTNSPLHFGNGTRLTVT.

This clone was seen more than once but under ten times. The chain couples TRBV18 to TRBJ1-2, with 12 bases matching TRBD1. The CDR3 extends over 18 amino acids. V dropped 3 bases and J dropped 0; count of bases not matched to a gene: 8. The germline V gene has CDR1 KGHSH and CDR2 LQKENI. For the CDR3, the DNA is TGTGCCAGCTCACCGGGGACAGGGGGCGCCTCCACTAACTATGGCTACACCTTC. It encodes CASSPGTGGASTNYGYTF.

This clone was seen a single time. The chain couples TRBV7-9 to TRBJ2-5, with 7 bases lining up with TRBD2. V trimming: 1 base; J trimming: 4 bases; junction bases outside the gene matches: 3. Germline lookup yields CDR1 SEHNR and CDR2 FQNEAQ (reference sequence). This CDR3 is built from 14 residues. In DNA, the CDR3 is TGTGCCAGCAGCTTAGGAGCGGGGACAGAGACCCAGTACTTC. Protein: CASSLGAGTETQYF.

The sample holds a few counts of this clone. CDR3 nucleotides: TGTGCCAGCAGTTACCCCGCGGCGGGGGGCCATATCGCGACCTACGAGCAGTACTTC. Its translation: CASSYPAAGGHIATYEQYF. The chain recombines TRBV6-2 or TRBV6-3 with TRBJ2-7; 8 bases match TRBD2. Germline assignment: CDR1 MNHEY and CDR2 SVGEGT. The CDR3 is made up of 19 amino acids. Losses at the gene ends were 2 bases for V and 2 bases for J; bases not matched to a gene: 17.

The chain recombines TRBV7-9 with TRBJ2-3; weak D call: TRBD2 (6 bases). Germline CDR1 reads SEHNR; CDR2 reads FQNEAQ (reference sequence). Trimming pared 5 bases from V and 5 bases from J, leaving 17 bases between. The CDR3 covers 15 residues. Here the CDR3 reads CASSPLAFRGDTQYF. CDR3 sequence (DNA): TGTGCCAGCAGCCCACTAGCTTTTAGGGGAGATACGCAGTATTTT.

This clone was counted a single time. The chain is built from TRBV6-5 and TRBJ1-6, with D uncertain. CDR3 length equals 13 residues. CDR1 and CDR2 (germline): MNHEY, SVGAGI. Trimming stripped 6 bases from V and 10 bases from J, with 13 bases between. The CDR3 here is CASSWQAPSPLHF. DNA of the CDR3: TGTGCCAGCAGCTGGCAGGCCCCATCACCCCTCCACTTT.

The chain uses TRBV6-5 and TRBJ2-2, with TRBD1 identical over 8 bases. The J segment lost 5 bases and the V segment lost 6 bases, leaving 8 bases of the junction unmatched. CDR3 length: 15 residues. Per germline, CDR1 MNHEY and CDR2 SVGAGI. CDR3 bases: TGTGCCAGCAGGGTGGACAGGGCGATTACCGGGGAGCTGTTTTTT. Translation gives CASRVDRAITGELFF.

The rearrangement joins TRBV28 to TRBJ1-3; 10 positions match TRBD1. In germline, CDR1 is MDHEN, CDR2 SYDVKM. Trimming took 6 bases from V and 5 from J; bases not matched to a gene: 4. The CDR3 is 14 residues long. DNA for the CDR3: TGTGCCAGCAGCCGGGACAGGGGAAGAAACACCATATATTTT. It encodes CASSRDRGRNTIYF.

The chain links TRBV29-1 to TRBJ2-3; TRBD2 is a possible D gene (6 bases). The CDR3 is 14 amino acids. Germline V lookup: CDR1 SQVTM, CDR2 ANQGSEA. The V gene lost 3 bases and the J gene lost 0 bases, with 10 bases spanning the gap. CDR3 nucleotides: TGCAGCGTTGATAGCGGTTTTAGCACAGATACGCAGTATTTT. It yields the protein CSVDSGFSTDTQYF.

This clone is a singleton in its sample. The chain combines TRBV7-3 with TRBJ2-1; 8 bases align to TRBD2. The junction had 11 bases not matched to a gene; V was cut back by 2 bases and J by 8 bases. CDR3 length: 16 residues. Germline lookup yields CDR1 SGHTA and CDR2 FQGTGA. This chain's CDR3 is CASSLEGREGVDEQFF. The CDR3 DNA is TGTGCCAGCAGCTTAGAAGGTCGGGAGGGGGTCGATGAGCAGTTCTTC.

The rearrangement joins TRBV7-3 to TRBJ2-1; 11 positions match TRBD2. J lost 5 bases, V lost 5 bases, and 5 bases had no gene match. The CDR3 covers 15 residues. Germline CDR1 reads SGHTA; CDR2 reads FQGTGA. The CDR3 loop is CASSHLAGGDNEQFF. The CDR3 bases are TGTGCCAGCAGCCACCTAGCGGGAGGTGACAATGAGCAGTTCTTC. The entire variable domain, with the rest obtained from reference TRBV7-3 and TRBJ2-1, is as follows: GAGVSQTPSNKVTEKGKYVELRCDPISGHTALYWYRQSLGQGPEFLIYFQGTGAADDSGLPNDRFFAVRPEGSVSTLKIQRTERGDSAVYLCASSHLAGGDNEQFFGPGTRLTVL.

This chain uses TRBV6-5 with TRBJ2-3, with D perhaps matching TRBD2 (5 bases). The CDR3 has 14 residues. CDR1 and CDR2 (germline): MNHEY, SVGAGI. Trimming removed 7 bases from V and 5 bases from J, with 16 bases in between. Here the CDR3 reads CASKRPGSRDTQYF. The CDR3 DNA reads as TGTGCCAGCAAACGACCGGGGTCGAGAGATACGCAGTATTTT.

This chain links TRBV13 with TRBJ1-3, with D possibly being TRBD1 (6 bases). This CDR3 region has 15 residues. V lost 4 bases, J lost 4 bases, and 14 bases lay in between. The germline CDR1 and CDR2 sequences are PRHDT and FYEKMQ (reference sequence). CDR3 in DNA: TGTGCCAGCAGCTCATCCGGGACACTCGGAAACACCATATATTTT. Residues: CASSSSGTLGNTIYF.

This chain joins TRBV5-1 and TRBJ1-4; no clear D. Germline V CDR1 and CDR2: SGHRS, YFSETQ. This CDR3 is built from 14 residues. The V end was cut by 0 bases, the J end by 6 bases, with 9 bases between. Written as DNA, the CDR3 is TGCGCCAGCAGCTTGGCGGGGAGAGATGAAAAACTGTTTTTT. This translates into CASSLAGRDEKLFF.

The chain carries TRBV3-1 (or the pseudogene TRBV3-2) and TRBJ2-1; no definite D call. Trimming cost V 1 base and J 8 bases, with 12 bases left between them. Germline V gives CDR1 LGHDT, CDR2 YNNKEL (reference sequence). The CDR3 has 14 residues. The CDR3 DNA reads TGTGCCAGCAGCCAAGCCTCGACGGCGGATGAGCAGTTCTTC. As protein: CASSQASTADEQFF.

The rearrangement joins TRBV5-6 to TRBJ2-5; 12 nucleotides match TRBD2. There are 15 residues in the CDR3. After removal of 4 bases from V and 5 bases from J, the junction contained 6 bases not matched to a gene. Germline V lookup: CDR1 SGHDT, CDR2 YYEEEE. CDR3 amino acids: CASSASGGASETQYF. CDR3 nucleotides: TGTGCCAGCAGCGCTAGCGGGGGGGCCTCTGAGACCCAGTACTTC. The full variable domain, completed using reference TRBV5-6 and TRBJ2-5, is DAGVTQSPTHLIKTRGQQVTLRCSPKSGHDTVSWYQQALGQGPQFIFQYYEEEERQRGNFPDRFSGHQFPNYSSELNVNALLLGDSALYLCASSASGGASETQYFGPGTRLLVL.

This chain links TRBV7-2 with TRBJ1-2; no definite D call. Trimming pared 0 bases from V and 8 bases from J, leaving 13 bases between. The CDR3 consists of 14 residues. From germline, CDR1 is SGHTA and CDR2 FQGNSA. The CDR3 reads CASSLALNRGGYTF. The CDR3 coding sequence is TGTGCCAGCAGCTTAGCGCTGAACAGAGGGGGCTACACCTTC.

V is TRBV9 and J is TRBJ1-1; 7 bases align to TRBD1. The V gene's germline CDR1 is SGDLS and CDR2 YYNGEE. This CDR3 has 14 residues. With 3 bases clipped from V and 7 bases from J, the junction kept 9 bases outside the gene matches. This CDR3 is CASSAIGGQSEAFF. CDR3 nucleotide sequence: TGTGCCAGCAGCGCAATAGGGGGACAGAGTGAAGCTTTCTTT.